What follows is one T cell receptor (beta chain) and its context. The data originate from a study of blood T cell repertoires in COVID-19. About the research overall: The United States, Italy and Spain supplied acute and convalescent COVID-19 samples. Sample material is recorded as cDNA or gDNA derived from T cells, B-cell-depleted T cells, or PBMCs.

The CDR3 is 18 residues long. The germline CDR1 and CDR2 sequences are ENHRY and SYGVKD. Losses at the gene ends were 1 base for V and 0 bases for J; bases not matched to a gene: 6. TCRdb's copy holds only in-frame clones and misses some; the assay was immunoSEQ multiplex PCR. This sample has more than 55,000 clones, with 65% to 80% found just once. This chain connects TRBV10-3 to TRBJ1-5; 10 nucleotides align to TRBD1. Sample: peripheral blood. This TCR derives from a human donor in a cohort sampled during active COVID-19. The CDR3 DNA is TGTGCCATCAGTGAGTGGGACAGGGGCCCCCTTAGCAATCAGCCCCAGCATTTT. This encodes CAISEWDRGPLSNQPQHF.